The 14 T cell receptor beta chains below come from one sample, sequenced in a study of cytomegalovirus exposure and HLA in healthy donors. PCR used 60 Vbeta primers and 13 Jbeta primers. Here immunoSEQ multiplex PCR was the method, and the copy in TCRdb shows in-frame clones only, minus some. The sample lists 150,000 to 200,000 clones; around three quarters were seen once. The source material was PBMCs. These receptors were collected from a woman between 35 and 50 years old in good health and CMV-seronegative.

The chain links TRBV5-1 to TRBJ1-1, with no clear D. The V gene's germline CDR1 is SGHRS and CDR2 YFSETQ. The CDR3 sequence is 15 residues long. V was cut by 0 bases and J by 3 bases, with 12 bases left in between. CDR3 DNA: TGCGCCAGCAGCTTGGGATTGAGGGCGTACACTGAAGCTTTCTTT. Protein product: CASSLGLRAYTEAFF.

This sequence joins TRBV5-1 and TRBJ1-1; D gene ambiguous. V lost 0 bases and J lost 3, with 12 bases in between. Germline assignment: CDR1 SGHRS and CDR2 YFSETQ. This CDR3 is built from 15 residues. This CDR3 is CASSLGVTLDTEAFF. Here the CDR3 DNA reads TGCGCCAGCAGCTTGGGTGTGACATTGGACACTGAAGCTTTCTTT. The full variable domain, in which reference TRBV5-1 and TRBJ1-1 provide the parts outside the CDR3, is KAGVTQTPRYLIKTRGQQVTLSCSPISGHRSVSWYQQTPGQGLQFLFEYFSETQRNKGNFPGRFSGRQFSNSRSEMNVSTLELGDSALYLCASSLGVTLDTEAFFGQGTRLTVV.

The V and J genes are TRBV6-6 and TRBJ2-2; D ambiguous. Trimming removed 8 bases from V and 7 bases from J, with 8 bases in between. CDR1 and CDR2 (germline): MNHNY, SVGAGI (reference sequence). This CDR3 is built from 11 residues. CDR3 nucleotides: TGTGCCAGCCGGCAGGTCGGGGAGCTGTTTTTT. Encoded protein: CASRQVGELFF.

The rearrangement uses TRBV5-1 and TRBJ1-2; 12 nucleotides align to TRBD1. Germline V gene sequence: CDR1 SGHRS, CDR2 YFSETQ. The CDR3 has 15 amino acids. The V segment lost 4 bases and the J segment 7 bases; nucleotides outside the gene matches: 8. CDR3 sequence reads: CASSIPGQGAGGYTF. CDR3 nucleotides: TGCGCCAGCAGCATACCGGGACAGGGGGCGGGTGGCTACACCTTC.

The CDR3 DNA reads TGTGCCAGCACCCAGGGGGCTGCCTACGAGCAGTACTTC. This sequence encodes CASTQGAAYEQYF. The chain is built from TRBV2 and TRBJ2-7, with 8 nucleotides matching TRBD1. Germline assignment: CDR1 SNHLY and CDR2 FYNNEI. Trimming removed 7 bases from V and 2 bases from J; junction bases left unmatched: 4. CDR3 length: 13 amino acids.

The J gene is TRBJ1-6, the V gene TRBV10-3, with 10 nucleotides matching TRBD1. This CDR3 region has 21 residues. From germline, CDR1 is ENHRY and CDR2 SYGVKD. With V trimmed by 0 bases and J by 1 base, 12 bases remained unmatched. CDR3 DNA sequence: TGTGCCATCAGTGAGTCCCCCCGGGACAGGGGTACGGGATCCTATAATTCACCCCTCCACTTT. Its protein product is CAISESPRDRGTGSYNSPLHF.

A few counts support this clone. Other DNA sequences in the same sample also yield this CDR3. The rearrangement uses TRBV7-9 and TRBJ1-1, with a tentative D call TRBD1 (6 bases). V was shortened by 5 bases and J by 1 base, with 11 bases between the two germline ends. The CDR3 consists of 14 residues. Germline loops: CDR1 SEHNR, CDR2 FQNEAQ (reference sequence). The CDR3 sequence: CASSRQGKNTEAFF. The CDR3 DNA reads TGTGCCAGCAGCAGGCAGGGGAAGAACACTGAAGCTTTCTTT.

This clone was picked up a small number of times. V gene TRBV25-1 combines with J gene TRBJ2-6; maybe TRBD1 (6 bases). The V end was cut by 6 bases, the J end by 0 bases, with 12 bases between. Germline CDR1 reads MGHDK; CDR2 reads SYGVNS. The CDR3 contains 16 residues. CDR3 in amino acids: CASSRDRPSGANVLTF. The CDR3 coding sequence is TGTGCCAGCAGCCGAGACAGGCCCTCTGGGGCCAACGTCCTGACTTTC. Looking up the rest from reference TRBV25-1 and TRBJ2-6 gives the full variable domain: EADIYQTPRYLVIGTGKKITLECSQTMGHDKMYWYQQDPGMELHLIHYSYGVNSTEKGDLSSESTVSRIRTEHFPLTLESARPSHTSQYLCASSRDRPSGANVLTFGAGSRLTVL.

The chain employs TRBV28 and TRBJ1-2; 7 bases are a match to TRBD1. CDR1 is MDHEN and CDR2 is SYDVKM in the germline V gene. V was clipped by 5 bases and J by 5 bases; unmatched bases: 8. CDR3 length: 14 amino acids. The CDR3 sequence: CASSLPGQIYGYTF. CDR3 nucleotides: TGTGCCAGCAGTCTACCGGGACAGATTTATGGCTACACCTTC.

The gene calls are TRBV7-9 and TRBJ2-7; 9 positions agree with TRBD1. J was trimmed by 5 bases and V by 4 bases; bases with no gene match: 9. Per germline, CDR1 SEHNR and CDR2 FQNEAQ (reference sequence). The CDR3 length is 15 residues. CDR3 region: CASSSAGTGINEQYF. CDR3 sequence (DNA): TGTGCCAGCAGCTCGGCCGGGACAGGGATTAACGAGCAGTACTTC.

The rearrangement uses TRBV29-1 and TRBJ1-2; D possibly corresponds to TRBD1 (5 bases). This CDR3 has 11 amino acids. Deletions cut 5 bases from V and 4 bases from J, with 8 bases between. Germline values: CDR1 SQVTM, CDR2 ANQGSEA. The CDR3 loop is CSVTDSYGYTF. CDR3 in DNA: TGCAGCGTTACCGACAGCTATGGCTACACCTTC.

This clone has just a few counts. This rearrangement joins TRBV2 to TRBJ1-5; TRBD1 matches at 8 bases. The V gene's germline CDR1 is SNHLY and CDR2 FYNNEI. The length of the CDR3 is 15 residues. After removal of 8 bases from V and 6 bases from J, the junction contained 12 bases not matched to a gene. The CDR3 DNA follows: TGTGCCAGCGGAAGACAGACAGGGGTCGGTCAGCCCCAGCATTTT. Protein: CASGRQTGVGQPQHF.

This clone was seen only once. The chain has TRBV6-1 and TRBJ1-1; D uncertain. Deletions cut 7 bases from V and 3 bases from J, with 6 bases between. CDR3 length: 11 amino acids. Germline V lookup: CDR1 MNHNS, CDR2 SASEGT. The DNA of the CDR3 is TGTGCCAGCATGAGGTACACTGAAGCTTTCTTT. This codes for CASMRYTEAFF.

This sequence joins TRBV7-3 and TRBJ2-3; 10 positions agree with TRBD2. The junction had 5 bases not matched to a gene; V was cut back by 3 bases and J by 5 bases. CDR1 is SGHTA and CDR2 is FQGTGA in the germline V gene. The CDR3 totals 15 residues. CDR3 amino acids: CASSFSGGPGDTQYF. CDR3 nucleotide sequence: TGTGCCAGCAGCTTTAGCGGGGGGCCAGGAGATACGCAGTATTTT.